This is a list of T cell receptor beta chains from one sample in a study of blood T cell repertoires in COVID-19. Data came from immunoSEQ multiplex PCR; TCRdb stores just in-frame clones and leaves some out. This sample yields 180,000 or so clones, of which less than 90% are seen a single time; around 4.8% belongs to the top ten. The sequenced sample consisted of PBMCs or T cells enriched from blood (not recorded which). Source of these receptors: a woman between 45 and 65 years old who had recovered from COVID-19. The CDR3 runs from the conserved cysteine through the conserved F or W. A D gene is named only where the DNA matches it firmly.

D	V	J	CDR3
TRBD1	TRBV7-9	TRBJ1-5	CASSPGTGNYQPQHF
TRBD1	TRBV5-1	TRBJ1-1	CASSLSGNQGANRAFF
NA	TRBV6-5	TRBJ1-2	CASSYYFSYGYTF
NA	TRBV4-2	TRBJ2-3	CASSRRLTQITDTQYF
NA	TRBV27	TRBJ2-1	CASSDKTGTSYNEQFF
TRBD1	TRBV9	TRBJ1-5	CASSVGITGTGDQPQHF
NA	TRBV15	TRBJ2-3	CATSLTVSTDTQYF
NA	TRBV7-8	TRBJ1-1	CASSLTESGMAFF
TRBD1	TRBV11-2	TRBJ1-5	CASSFLLRDRGHSNQPQHF
NA	TRBV3-1/TRBV3-2	TRBJ1-1	CASSQERYTEAFF
NA	TRBV7-2	TRBJ2-1	CASSLGYLAFHNEQFF
TRBD2	TRBV5-4	TRBJ2-5	CASSSGGTQYF
TRBD1	TRBV5-8	TRBJ1-1	CASSGGQAYTEAFF
NA	TRBV18	TRBJ2-3	CASSPPGADTQYF
TRBD1	TRBV5-8	TRBJ2-1	CASSLVGTAHNEQFF
TRBD1	TRBV5-4	TRBJ1-2	CASNPGQGNRYTF
NA	TRBV5-6	TRBJ1-6	CASSLRGKHNSPLHF
TRBD2	TRBV18	TRBJ2-3	CASSPQAGTSGADTQYF
TRBD1	TRBV10-3	TRBJ2-1	CAISDGTGGVNEQFF
TRBD1	TRBV19	TRBJ1-3	CASRTPTGRGGNTIYF
NA	TRBV2	TRBJ2-2	CASTPLRLNTGELFF
NA	TRBV28	TRBJ1-3	CASSLYREPSGNTIYF
NA	TRBV18	TRBJ2-5	CASSSAPGTQETQYF
NA	TRBV6-4	TRBJ2-1	CASSGASSGYNEQFF
TRBD2	TRBV4-1	TRBJ2-3	CASSRGDLGTDTQYF
NA	TRBV28	TRBJ1-1	CASSLGRLNTEAFF
NA	TRBV5-1	TRBJ1-3	CASSLDRLNTIYF
NA	TRBV28	TRBJ1-6	CASSTSSGSYNSPLHF
TRBD1	TRBV15	TRBJ1-1	CATSRADRVGTEAFF
TRBD1	TRBV2	TRBJ1-1	CASSPGQGRNTEAFF
NA	TRBV5-4	TRBJ2-5	CASSLALAWETQYF
NA	TRBV7-9	TRBJ1-1	CASIPSSRRTEAFF
TRBD1	TRBV5-8	TRBJ1-4	CASSRGQSNEKLFF
NA	TRBV4-3	TRBJ1-1	CASSQVGGPGDTEAFF
TRBD1	TRBV6-5	TRBJ2-3	CASSRTGAVPDTQYF
TRBD1	TRBV30	TRBJ1-4	CAWSGQGEKLFF
TRBD1	TRBV11-2	TRBJ1-3	CASSLDGTGGVRRYF
TRBD1	TRBV6-5	TRBJ1-4	CASSSGTGGNEKLFF
NA	TRBV20-1	TRBJ1-2	CSASSRGYGYTF
TRBD2	TRBV4-1	TRBJ2-1	CASSPRTSGMGEQFF
TRBD1	TRBV5-1	TRBJ2-3	CASSLRQGSEDTQYF
NA	TRBV6-5	TRBJ1-2	CASSYSRGKVGGYTF
NA	TRBV10-1	TRBJ1-3	CASSRLWAGNRTAIYF
TRBD1	TRBV29-1	TRBJ1-2	CSVETLLDRGNYGYTF
TRBD1	TRBV4-1	TRBJ2-2	CASSQGTGQANTGELFF
NA	TRBV29-1	TRBJ2-1	CSVEFSYNEQFF
NA	TRBV12-3/TRBV12-4	TRBJ1-2	CASSWGDGYTF
TRBD1	TRBV24-1	TRBJ1-5	CATGTVNSNQPQHF
NA	TRBV7-9	TRBJ2-5	CASSGGSGVTQYF
NA	TRBV29-1	TRBJ1-1	CSVRPYTNTEAFF